This TCR beta chain was observed in a study of blood T cells in healthy people across ages. Study at large: Roughly one uniquely barcoded beta molecule per two T cells was captured. Findings of the study overall: The study could not conclusively compare naive and antigen-experienced cells, given its unsorted PBMCs.

Remarks on this clonotype: Its target is unknown.

Then a second PCR, running roughly 7 to 11 cycles, was carried out with a sample-barcoded 5' primer and a J-beta primer mix. Tagging of each cDNA molecule was performed by a template-switch adaptor with 12 random nucleotides. Paired-end reads containing CDR3 totaled no fewer than 2.5 million for each sample. MiXCR was run by TCRdb on the 5' RACE reads, yielding one entry per CDR3 protein. The data contain roughly 680,000 distinct CDR3 sequences, about 50% of them seen just once; the ten biggest clones take up roughly 13%. The TCR sequence derives from a woman aged 80 or over in good health. Material for sequencing was blood.

The CDR3 protein is CASNLGDTQYF. In nucleotides, the CDR3 is TGTGCCAGCAATCTGGGAGATACGCAGTATTTT. V and J are TRBV2 and TRBJ2-3; D unresolved. CDR1 and CDR2 (germline): SNHLY, FYNNEI. This CDR3 has 11 amino acids. V was pared by 7 bases and J by 5 bases, with 7 bases between. The whole variable domain, filled in from reference TRBV2 and TRBJ2-3, reads EPEVTQTPSHQVTQMGQEVILRCVPISNHLYFYWYRQILGQKVEFLVSFYNNEISEKSEIFDDQFSVERPDGSNFTLKIRSTKLEDSAMYFCASNLGDTQYFGPGTRLTVL.